The entry below describes one T cell receptor beta chain. This record comes from a study of blood T cell repertoires in COVID-19. In the authors' methods: From reference gene primer amplification, estimates of nucleated cell counts were derived. Generated by immunoSEQ multiplex PCR, the TCRdb table keeps only in-frame clones and is missing some. From that table come the V and J calls and clone size; the DNA was used to work out D and trimming. The sample records approximately 31,000 clones, 80% to 90% being singletons. The CDR3 is made up of 16 amino acids. Germline V gives CDR1 SGDLS, CDR2 YYNGEE. Between the trimmed V and J ends, which lost 0 bases and 5 bases, there was a span of 14 bases.

V usage is TRBV9 and J usage is TRBJ1-4, with a tentative D call TRBD1 (6 bases). The material sequenced was peripheral blood. This sequence originates from a woman of 80 years or more with active or convalescent COVID-19. This CDR3 reads CASSVGLRDTNEKLFF. The CDR3 bases are TGTGCCAGCAGCGTAGGGCTCAGGGACACCAATGAAAAACTGTTTTTT.